The 21 T cell receptor beta chains below were found in one sample sequenced in a study of blood T cell repertoires in COVID-19. Method: immunoSEQ multiplex PCR; TCRdb's copy keeps in-frame clones and lacks some. The sample has 150,000 to 200,000 clones, 87% seen once. The sequencing sample was made of peripheral blood. These receptors were obtained from a woman aged 18-29 years who had recovered from COVID-19.

The J gene is TRBJ2-1, the V gene TRBV6-4, with D tentatively TRBD2 (6 bases). CDR1 and CDR2 (germline): MRHNA, SNTAGT. This CDR3 spans 14 amino acids. V shed 4 bases and J shed 5 bases, with 12 bases lying between them. CDR3 nucleotide sequence: TGTGCCAGCAGTGTGGCTAGCGAAAACAATGAGCAGTTCTTC. Translation: CASSVASENNEQFF.

The chain links TRBV10-3 to TRBJ1-6, with a possible D match to TRBD1 (5 bases). The CDR3 loop spans 13 amino acids. V lost 3 bases to trimming and J lost 8 bases, with 8 bases between them. Germline values: CDR1 ENHRY, CDR2 SYGVKD. DNA for the CDR3: TGTGCCATCAGTGACAGGGCAGATTCACCCCTCCACTTT. Protein sequence: CAISDRADSPLHF.

The chain joins TRBV5-4 to TRBJ1-1; the D gene is possibly TRBD1 (6 bases). CDR1 is SGHNT, CDR2 YYREEE, per germline (reference sequence). V was clipped by 3 bases and J by 2 bases, with 8 bases between them. This CDR3 spans 13 amino acids. The CDR3 here is CASSSRGNTEAFF. DNA for the CDR3: TGTGCCAGCAGCTCCAGGGGTAACACTGAAGCTTTCTTT. The variable domain in full, with the rest retrieved from reference TRBV5-4 and TRBJ1-1, is ETGVTQSPTHLIKTRGQQVTLRCSSQSGHNTVSWYQQALGQGPQFIFQYYREEENGRGNFPPRFSGLQFPNYSSELNVNALELDDSALYLCASSSRGNTEAFFGQGTRLTVV.

This clone was recorded only once. The V and J genes are TRBV7-9 and TRBJ2-5, with TRBD1 as a possible D gene (5 bases). Germline CDR1 reads SEHNR; CDR2 reads FQNEAQ (reference sequence). The CDR3 has 13 residues. V lost 4 bases and J lost 1, with 7 bases in between. The CDR3 region has the DNA TGTGCCAGCAGCTCCAGGGCCCAAGAGACCCAGTACTTC. It yields the protein CASSSRAQETQYF.

This clone was observed a handful of times. The V and J genes are TRBV6-5 and TRBJ1-1, with a possible D match to TRBD1 (5 bases). The CDR3 is 14 amino acids. V dropped 2 bases and J dropped 4 bases, with 11 bases sitting between them. Germline values: CDR1 MNHEY, CDR2 SVGAGI. The CDR3 reads CASSYNSGGTEAFF. CDR3 nucleotide sequence: TGTGCCAGCAGTTACAACTCCGGGGGCACTGAAGCTTTCTTT.

Ten or more counts support this clone. The rearrangement joins TRBV4-2 to TRBJ1-2; the match to TRBD1 covers 9 bases. The germline V gene has CDR1 LGHNA and CDR2 YNFKEQ. V lost 1 base, J lost 2 bases, and 8 bases stayed unmatched. This CDR3 is built from 17 residues. CDR3 amino acids: CASSQGRWTGANYGYTF. The CDR3 nucleotides are TGTGCCAGCAGCCAAGGGAGATGGACAGGGGCCAACTATGGCTACACCTTC.

The J gene is TRBJ2-7, the V gene TRBV27; a weak D match, TRBD1 (5 bases). Germline V gene sequence: CDR1 MNHEY, CDR2 SMNVEV (reference sequence). Between the trimmed V and J ends, which lost 5 bases and 2 bases, there was a span of 13 bases. CDR3 length equals 14 residues. CDR3 sequence reads: CASSPLGRTYEQYF. As DNA, the CDR3 is TGTGCCAGCAGTCCCCTGGGGCGGACCTACGAGCAGTACTTC.

The chain links TRBV7-6 to TRBJ2-2, with 7 nucleotides matching TRBD1. CDR1 SGHVS and CDR2 FNYEAQ come from the germline V gene. Trimming took 4 bases from V and 2 from J; bases not matched to a gene: 7. CDR3 length equals 16 residues. The chain's CDR3 is CASSSIRDRNTGELFF. DNA for the CDR3: TGTGCCAGCAGCTCAATCCGGGACAGAAACACCGGGGAGCTGTTTTTT.

The genes are TRBV6-5 and TRBJ1-5; D possibly corresponds to TRBD1 (6 bases). This CDR3 spans 12 amino acids. Trimming cost V 8 bases and J 6 bases, with 11 bases left between them. CDR1 and CDR2 (germline): MNHEY, SVGAGI. Here the CDR3 reads CASWGRGQPQHF. The CDR3 bases are TGTGCCAGCTGGGGCAGGGGTCAGCCCCAGCATTTT.

The chain carries TRBV7-6 and TRBJ2-1, with 10 bases matching TRBD2. Per the germline V gene, CDR1 is SGHVS and CDR2 is FNYEAQ. V shed 4 bases and J 8 bases; nucleotides not matched to a gene: 11. This CDR3 spans 16 amino acids. The CDR3, as DNA: TGTGCCAGCAGCTGGGGAGCGGGAGGGCCTGGGGATGAGCAGTTCTTC. Translated: CASSWGAGGPGDEQFF. The entire variable domain, with the rest obtained from reference TRBV7-6 and TRBJ2-1, is as follows: GAGVSQSPRYKVTKRGQDVALRCDPISGHVSLYWYRQALGQGPEFLTYFNYEAQQDKSGLPNDRFSAERPEGSISTLTIQRTEQRDSAMYRCASSWGAGGPGDEQFFGPGTRLTVL.

The CDR3 DNA reads as TGTGCCAGCAGCCCCCCAGGGGATTACGGGGAGCAGTACGTC. Translated, it gives CASSPPGDYGEQYV. The chain is built from TRBV5-6 and TRBJ2-7; TRBD1 is a possible D gene (6 bases). The germline gives CDR1 SGHDT, CDR2 YYEEEE. The V and J ends lost 4 bases and 7 bases respectively, with 18 bases between them. The CDR3 is 14 residues long.

The chain is built from TRBV10-3 and TRBJ1-1, with TRBD1 as a possible D gene (6 bases). Germline lookup yields CDR1 ENHRY and CDR2 SYGVKD. V was shortened by 7 bases and J by 3 bases, with 15 bases between the two germline ends. The CDR3 length is 14 residues. The CDR3 bases are TGTGCCATCACCTCGCGACAGGTAGACACTGAAGCTTTCTTT. Its translation: CAITSRQVDTEAFF.

The chain has TRBV9 and TRBJ2-6; possibly TRBD2 for D (6 bases). Trimming left V 3 bases short and J 0 bases short, with 22 bases between. This CDR3 is built from 20 residues. The germline V gene has CDR1 SGDLS and CDR2 YYNGEE. CDR3 protein: CASSERKSSGPTSGANVLTF. The CDR3 region has the DNA TGTGCCAGCAGCGAGAGAAAAAGTAGCGGTCCCACCTCTGGGGCCAACGTCCTGACTTTC.

The V gene is TRBV4-1, the J gene TRBJ2-4; TRBD2 matches 13 bases. The CDR3 contains 17 residues. The ends lost 0 bases at V and 9 bases at J; junction bases unmatched: 8. Looked up from germline, CDR1 is MGHRA and CDR2 is YSYEKL. The CDR3 sequence: CASSQEALAGGLGIQYF. The CDR3, as DNA: TGCGCCAGCAGCCAAGAGGCACTAGCGGGGGGGCTGGGCATTCAGTACTTC.

This clone was counted a single time. This rearrangement joins TRBV11-2 to TRBJ2-3; 8 bases line up with TRBD2. The CDR3 is made up of 15 amino acids. J lost 4 bases, V lost 2 bases, and 5 bases had no gene match. Germline V gives CDR1 SGHAT, CDR2 FQNNGV. In DNA form, the CDR3 reads TGTGCCAGCAGCTTAATTACGGGAGGGCCAGATACGCAGTATTTT. This translates into CASSLITGGPDTQYF.

The chain has TRBV7-2 and TRBJ2-7; 9 bases align to TRBD1. The CDR3 is 15 amino acids. Germline V gene sequence: CDR1 SGHTA, CDR2 FQGNSA. The V and J ends lost 2 bases and 5 bases, in that order; junction bases with no gene match: 7. CDR3 coding DNA: TGTGCCAGCAGCTTAAAGGGGGGGACAGGGAACGAGCAGTACTTC. Its protein is CASSLKGGTGNEQYF.

The V call is TRBV6-2 or TRBV6-3, the J call TRBJ1-1; the match to TRBD1 covers 10 bases. The CDR3 has 13 residues. The V segment lost 6 bases and the J segment 5 bases; nucleotides outside the gene matches: 3. Germline CDR1 is MNHEY and CDR2 is SVGEGT. The CDR3 sequence: CASSPDRGTEAFF. CDR3 coding DNA: TGTGCCAGCAGCCCGGACAGGGGGACTGAAGCTTTCTTT.

The chain joins TRBV7-3 to TRBJ2-1, with 10 bases that match TRBD1. The CDR3 covers 20 residues. Germline V lookup: CDR1 SGHTA, CDR2 FQGTGA. V lost 5 bases and J lost 3; bases outside the gene matches: 19. The CDR3 loop reads CASSNEFYLTGGKDYNEQFF. CDR3 DNA: TGTGCCAGCAGCAATGAATTTTACCTGACAGGGGGCAAGGACTACAATGAGCAGTTCTTC.

V usage is TRBV6-6 and J usage is TRBJ1-1, with 11 bases fitting TRBD1. J gave up 8 bases and V 4 bases, and 3 bases lay outside the gene matches. This CDR3 contains 13 residues. The germline CDR1 and CDR2 sequences are MNHNY and SVGAGI (reference sequence). CDR3 in DNA: TGTGCCAGCAGTTCCCGGGACAGGGGGGAAGCTTTCTTT. Translating it yields CASSSRDRGEAFF.

A few counts support this clone. The rearrangement joins TRBV4-3 to TRBJ1-1; no definite D call. Germline V gives CDR1 LGHNA, CDR2 YSLEER. V lost 0 bases, J lost 1 base, and 15 bases lay in between. This CDR3 comprises 17 residues. As DNA, the CDR3 is TGCGCCAGCAGCCAAGACACTGGACTTTCAGCGAACACTGAAGCTTTCTTT. It is translated as CASSQDTGLSANTEAFF.

J is TRBJ2-3 and V is TRBV11-3, with 7 bases matching TRBD2. The CDR3 totals 15 residues. V trimming: 4 bases; J trimming: 4 bases; junction bases outside the gene matches: 8. Germline V gives CDR1 SGHNT, CDR2 YENEEA. The CDR3 sequence is CASSYSGTPPDTQYF. The DNA for the CDR3 is TGTGCCAGCAGCTACAGCGGGACCCCTCCAGATACGCAGTATTTT.